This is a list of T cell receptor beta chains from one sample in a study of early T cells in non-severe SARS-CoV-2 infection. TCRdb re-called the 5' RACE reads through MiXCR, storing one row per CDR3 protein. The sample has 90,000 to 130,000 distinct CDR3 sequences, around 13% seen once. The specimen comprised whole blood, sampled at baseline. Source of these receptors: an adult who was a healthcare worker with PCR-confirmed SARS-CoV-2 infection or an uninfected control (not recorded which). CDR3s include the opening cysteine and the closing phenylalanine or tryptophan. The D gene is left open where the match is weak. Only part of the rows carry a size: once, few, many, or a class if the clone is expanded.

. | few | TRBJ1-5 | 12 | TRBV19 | TGTGCCAGTAACCAGAGGGCCCAGCCCCAGCATTTT | CASNQRAQPQHF
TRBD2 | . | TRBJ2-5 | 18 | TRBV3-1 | TGTGCCAGCAGCCAAGCCAAGGGACTAGCGGGAAGGCAAGAGACCCAGTACTTC | CASSQAKGLAGRQETQYF
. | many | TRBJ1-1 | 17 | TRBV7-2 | TGTGCCAGCAGCTTAGCGGGATTGGCCAGGGTGAACACTGAAGCTTTCTTT | CASSLAGLARVNTEAFF
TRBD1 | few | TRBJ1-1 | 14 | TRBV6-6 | TGTGCCAGCAGTTCCGGGACAGGGGACACTGAAGCTTTCTTT | CASSSGTGDTEAFF
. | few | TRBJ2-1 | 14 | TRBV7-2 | TGTGCCAGCAGCTCGATGGGGAACACCCATGAGCAGTTCTTC | CASSSMGNTHEQFF
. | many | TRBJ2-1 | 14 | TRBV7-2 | TGTGCCAGCAGCTTCCGCAGGGCTGACAATGAGCAGTTCTTC | CASSFRRADNEQFF
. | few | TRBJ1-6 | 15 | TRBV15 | TGTGCCACCAGCAGAGAGGGGAGTTCTAATTCACCCCTCCACTTT | CATSREGSSNSPLHF
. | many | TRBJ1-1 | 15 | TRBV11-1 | TGTGCCAGCAGCTTAGGGCAGGGATCGAACACTGAAGCTTTCTTT | CASSLGQGSNTEAFF
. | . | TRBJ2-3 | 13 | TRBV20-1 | TGCAGTGCTGGGCTAGCCGGGACAGATACGCAGTATTTT | CSAGLAGTDTQYF
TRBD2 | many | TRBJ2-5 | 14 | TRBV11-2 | TGTGCCAGCAGCTCCGGACTAGCGATGGAGACCCAGTACTTC | CASSSGLAMETQYF